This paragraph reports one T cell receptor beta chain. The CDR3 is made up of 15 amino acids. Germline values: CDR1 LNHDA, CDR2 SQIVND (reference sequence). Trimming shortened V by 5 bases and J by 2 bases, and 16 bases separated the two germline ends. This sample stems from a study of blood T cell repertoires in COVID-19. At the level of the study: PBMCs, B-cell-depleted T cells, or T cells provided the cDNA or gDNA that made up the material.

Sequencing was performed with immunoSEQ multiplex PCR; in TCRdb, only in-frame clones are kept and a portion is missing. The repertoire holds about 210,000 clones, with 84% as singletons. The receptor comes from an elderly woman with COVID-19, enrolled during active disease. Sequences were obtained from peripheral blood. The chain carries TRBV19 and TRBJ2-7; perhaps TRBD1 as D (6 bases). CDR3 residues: CASSYAEQGPYEQYF. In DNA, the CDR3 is TGTGCCAGTAGTTATGCCGAACAGGGTCCCTACGAGCAGTACTTC. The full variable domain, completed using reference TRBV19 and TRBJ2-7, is DGGITQSPKYLFRKEGQNVTLSCEQNLNHDAMYWYRQDPGQGLRLIYYSQIVNDFQKGDIAEGYSVSREKKESFPLTVTSAQKNPTAFYLCASSYAEQGPYEQYFGPGTRLTVT.